The clone carrying this T cell receptor (beta chain) was found a few times. Its antigen is as yet unknown. The data were taken from a study of CD8 T cells in Susac syndrome. Notes on the study in general: The authors acknowledged that their TCR sequencing and HLA analysis involved a relatively small number of individuals.

The CDR3 loop spans 11 amino acids. The V gene lost 4 bases and the J gene lost 6 bases, with 10 bases spanning the gap. CDR1 SQVTM and CDR2 ANQGSEA come from the germline V gene. Reverse transcription used about 0.45 to 1 ug RNA and random hexamers. MiXCR, applied by TCRdb to the immunoSEQ multiplex PCR reads, yields one record per CDR3 protein. The table records some 120,000 distinct CDR3 sequences, more than 75% of them present only once. The sequenced material came from CD8+ T cells from PBMCs. The chain is built from TRBV29-1 and TRBJ2-7; a weak D match, TRBD2 (5 bases). The source is a human donor with multiple sclerosis. CDR3 bases: TGCAGCGTTGTGGACTCGGTCGAGCAGTACTTC. Its protein product is CSVVDSVEQYF.